A selection of T cell receptor beta chains follows, all from one sample in a study of cytomegalovirus exposure and HLA in healthy donors. This table comes from immunoSEQ multiplex PCR, and its TCRdb copy is limited to in-frame clones, with some not included. In the table there are a few hundred thousand clones, about 90% of which are singletons. The specimen sequenced was PBMCs. All receptors come from a woman between 18 and 29 years old in good health and CMV-seronegative. The CDR3 runs from the conserved cysteine through the conserved F or W. Each record gives: D gene, V gene, clone size, J gene, CDR3 protein, CDR3 DNA. The D gene is left open where the match is weak. Some rows mark clone size as missing; the rest say once, few, many or name a class of expanded clone.

D: .
V: TRBV15
size: .
J: TRBJ2-7
CDR3: CATRTPGGYEQYF
DNA: TGTGCCACGCGGACTCCCGGGGGATACGAGCAGTACTTC

D: TRBD1
V: TRBV7-9
size: once
J: TRBJ2-7
CDR3: CASSLFPSTGNKLNEQYF
DNA: TGTGCCAGCAGCTTATTCCCATCGACAGGGAATAAACTTAACGAGCAGTACTTC

D: .
V: TRBV13
size: .
J: TRBJ2-3
CDR3: CASSLTELRSTDTQYF
DNA: TGTGCCAGCAGCTTAACCGAGCTGCGAAGCACAGATACGCAGTATTTT

D: TRBD1
V: TRBV7-9
size: .
J: TRBJ2-7
CDR3: CASRGQGSYEQYF
DNA: TGTGCCAGCAGAGGACAGGGTTCCTACGAGCAGTACTTC

D: TRBD2
V: TRBV16
size: .
J: TRBJ2-3
CDR3: CASSKGLAGDGTDTQYF
DNA: TGTGCCAGCAGCAAGGGACTAGCGGGAGACGGCACAGATACGCAGTATTTT

D: TRBD1
V: TRBV5-5
size: .
J: TRBJ2-7
CDR3: CASSLVLGQGPYEQYF
DNA: TGTGCCAGCAGCTTGGTGTTGGGACAGGGCCCCTACGAGCAGTACTTC

D: .
V: TRBV29-1
size: .
J: TRBJ2-3
CDR3: CSVAHIPGVDTQYF
DNA: TGCAGCGTTGCACACATCCCGGGGGTAGATACGCAGTATTTT

D: TRBD1
V: TRBV2
size: .
J: TRBJ1-4
CDR3: CASRRDRDNEKLFF
DNA: TGTGCCAGCCGACGGGACAGAGATAATGAAAAACTGTTTTTT

D: TRBD2
V: TRBV27
size: .
J: TRBJ2-4
CDR3: CASRSLAGVYSIQYF
DNA: TGTGCCAGCCGATCACTAGCGGGAGTTTACAGCATTCAGTACTTC

D: .
V: TRBV10-3
size: .
J: TRBJ2-3
CDR3: CAISESKVQGDTQYF
DNA: TGTGCCATCAGTGAGTCGAAGGTTCAGGGAGATACGCAGTATTTT

D: TRBD1
V: TRBV5-1
size: .
J: TRBJ2-1
CDR3: CASSLLGTGVYNEQFF
DNA: TGCGCCAGCAGCTTGTTAGGGACAGGGGTCTACAATGAGCAGTTCTTC

D: .
V: TRBV7-9
size: once
J: TRBJ2-3
CDR3: CASSVQTDTQYF
DNA: TGTGCCAGCAGTGTGCAGACAGATACGCAGTATTTT

D: .
V: TRBV10-3
size: .
J: TRBJ2-3
CDR3: CAISGSQDTQYF
DNA: TGTGCCATCAGTGGGAGTCAAGATACGCAGTATTTT

D: .
V: TRBV7-2
size: once
J: TRBJ1-4
CDR3: CASSLNEATNEKLFF
DNA: TGTGCCAGCAGCTTAAACGAGGCAACTAATGAAAAACTGTTTTTT

D: TRBD1
V: TRBV28
size: .
J: TRBJ2-6
CDR3: CASTADRISGANVLTF
DNA: TGTGCCAGCACCGCGGACAGGATCTCTGGGGCCAACGTCCTGACTTTC

D: .
V: TRBV27
size: .
J: TRBJ1-3
CDR3: CASSLQGTGNTIYF
DNA: TGTGCCAGCAGTTTACAGGGGACTGGAAACACCATATATTTT

D: TRBD2
V: TRBV29-1
size: .
J: TRBJ2-7
CDR3: CSVLGGLAYEQYF
DNA: TGCAGCGTACTGGGTGGACTAGCGTACGAGCAGTACTTC

D: .
V: TRBV4-2
size: .
J: TRBJ2-7
CDR3: CASSQALEVVDEQYF
DNA: TGTGCCAGCAGCCAAGCCCTTGAGGTCGTCGACGAGCAGTACTTC

D: .
V: TRBV5-4
size: .
J: TRBJ2-2
CDR3: CASSSPLGQTGELFF
DNA: TGTGCCAGCAGCTCCCCCTTAGGACAAACCGGGGAGCTGTTTTTT

D: .
V: TRBV6-5
size: .
J: TRBJ1-1
CDR3: CASSYVASNTEAFF
DNA: TGTGCCAGCAGTTACGTGGCTTCGAACACTGAAGCTTTCTTT

D: .
V: TRBV28
size: .
J: TRBJ1-3
CDR3: CASSFVVGGKGRSPGNTIYF
DNA: TGTGCCAGCAGTTTCGTCGTAGGGGGTAAGGGTCGGTCTCCTGGAAACACCATATATTTT

D: .
V: TRBV7-2
size: .
J: TRBJ2-2
CDR3: CASSLGSGLNTGELFF
DNA: TGTGCCAGCAGCTTAGGGTCAGGGTTGAACACCGGGGAGCTGTTTTTT

D: TRBD2
V: TRBV27
size: .
J: TRBJ2-7
CDR3: CASSFGRGAQYF
DNA: TGTGCCAGCAGTTTTGGGCGGGGGGCGCAGTACTTC

D: TRBD1
V: TRBV28
size: .
J: TRBJ1-5
CDR3: CASSFGTGNQPQHF
DNA: TGTGCCAGCAGTTTCGGGACAGGGAATCAGCCCCAGCATTTT

D: .
V: TRBV27
size: .
J: TRBJ1-1
CDR3: CASRFGGDAEAFF
DNA: TGTGCCAGCAGGTTCGGGGGGGATGCTGAAGCTTTCTTT

D: TRBD1
V: TRBV27
size: once
J: TRBJ1-1
CDR3: CASRLGQGYTEAFF
DNA: TGTGCCAGCAGACTCGGACAGGGATACACTGAAGCTTTCTTT